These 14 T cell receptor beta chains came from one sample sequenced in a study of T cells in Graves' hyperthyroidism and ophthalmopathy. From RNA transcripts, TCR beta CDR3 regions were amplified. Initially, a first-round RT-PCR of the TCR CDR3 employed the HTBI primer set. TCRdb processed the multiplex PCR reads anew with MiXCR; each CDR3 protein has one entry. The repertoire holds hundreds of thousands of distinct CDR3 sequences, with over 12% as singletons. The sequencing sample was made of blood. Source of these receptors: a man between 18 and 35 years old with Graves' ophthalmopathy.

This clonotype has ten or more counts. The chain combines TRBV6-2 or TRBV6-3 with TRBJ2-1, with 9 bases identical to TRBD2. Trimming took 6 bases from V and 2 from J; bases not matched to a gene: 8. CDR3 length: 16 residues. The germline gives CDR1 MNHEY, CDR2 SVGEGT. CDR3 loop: CASSPGAGGPYNEQFF. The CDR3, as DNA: TGTGCCAGCAGCCCCGGGGCGGGAGGGCCCTACAATGAGCAGTTCTTC.

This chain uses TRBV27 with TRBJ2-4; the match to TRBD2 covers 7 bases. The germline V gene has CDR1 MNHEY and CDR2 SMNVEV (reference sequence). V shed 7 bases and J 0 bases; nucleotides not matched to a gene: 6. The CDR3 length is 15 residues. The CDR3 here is CASKGGVLAKNIQYF. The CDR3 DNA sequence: TGTGCCAGCAAGGGAGGGGTTCTAGCCAAAAACATTCAGTACTTC.

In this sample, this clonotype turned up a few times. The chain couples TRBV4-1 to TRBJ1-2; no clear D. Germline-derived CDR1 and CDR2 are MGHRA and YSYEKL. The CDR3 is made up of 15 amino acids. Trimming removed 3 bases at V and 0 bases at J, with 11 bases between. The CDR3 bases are TGCGCCAGCAGCCAGTGGACGGACCCTAACTATGGCTACACCTTC. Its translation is CASSQWTDPNYGYTF.

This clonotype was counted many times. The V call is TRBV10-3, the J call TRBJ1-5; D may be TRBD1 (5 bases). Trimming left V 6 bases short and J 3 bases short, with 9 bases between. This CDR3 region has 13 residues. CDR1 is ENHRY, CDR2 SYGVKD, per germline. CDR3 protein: CAISPGHNQPQHF. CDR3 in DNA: TGTGCCATCAGCCCAGGGCACAATCAGCCCCAGCATTTT.

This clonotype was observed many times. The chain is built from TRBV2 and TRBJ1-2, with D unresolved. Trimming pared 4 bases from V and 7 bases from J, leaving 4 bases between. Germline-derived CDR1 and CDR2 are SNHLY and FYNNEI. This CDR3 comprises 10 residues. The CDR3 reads CASSAGGYTF. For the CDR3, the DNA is TGTGCCAGCAGTGCCGGTGGCTACACCTTC.

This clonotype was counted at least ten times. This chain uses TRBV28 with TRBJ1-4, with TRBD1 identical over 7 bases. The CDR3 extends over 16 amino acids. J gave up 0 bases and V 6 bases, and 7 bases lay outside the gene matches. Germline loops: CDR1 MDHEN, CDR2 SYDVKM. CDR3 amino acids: CASSPNGQATNEKLFF. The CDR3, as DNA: TGTGCCAGCAGCCCTAACGGACAGGCAACTAATGAAAAACTGTTTTTT.

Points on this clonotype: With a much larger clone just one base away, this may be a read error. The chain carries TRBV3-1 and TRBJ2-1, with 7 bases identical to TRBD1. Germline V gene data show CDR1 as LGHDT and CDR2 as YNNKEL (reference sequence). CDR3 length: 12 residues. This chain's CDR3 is CASSLTGVERFF. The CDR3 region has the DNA TGTGCCAGCAGCCTTACAGGGGTTGAGCGGTTCTTC.

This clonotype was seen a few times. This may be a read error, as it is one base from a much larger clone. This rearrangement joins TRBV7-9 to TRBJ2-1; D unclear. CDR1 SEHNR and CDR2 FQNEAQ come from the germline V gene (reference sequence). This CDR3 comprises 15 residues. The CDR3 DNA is TGTGCCAGCAGCTTGTTGGGCGTCTCCTACAATGAGCAGCTCTTC. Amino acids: CASSLLGVSYNEQLF. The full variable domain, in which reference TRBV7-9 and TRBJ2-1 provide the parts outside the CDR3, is DTGVSQNPRHKITKRGQNVTFRCDPISEHNRLYWYRQTLGQGPEFLTYFQNEAQLEKSRLLSDRFSAERPKGSFSTLEIQRTEQGDSAMYLCASSLLGVSYNEQLFGPGTRLTVL.

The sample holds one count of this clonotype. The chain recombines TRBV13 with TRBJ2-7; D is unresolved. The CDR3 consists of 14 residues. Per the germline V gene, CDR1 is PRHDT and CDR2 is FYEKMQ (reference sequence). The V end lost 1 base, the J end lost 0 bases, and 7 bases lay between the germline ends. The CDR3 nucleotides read TGTGCCAGCAGCTTAGTGGTCCACTCCTACGAGCAGTACTTC. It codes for CASSLVVHSYEQYF.

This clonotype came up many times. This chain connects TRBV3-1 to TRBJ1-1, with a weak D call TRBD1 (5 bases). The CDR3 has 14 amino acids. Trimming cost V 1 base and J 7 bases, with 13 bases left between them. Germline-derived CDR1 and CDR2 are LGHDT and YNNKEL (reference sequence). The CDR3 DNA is TGTGCCAGCAGCCAAGGGGGCACCTATCTTGAAGCTTTCTTT. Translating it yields CASSQGGTYLEAFF.

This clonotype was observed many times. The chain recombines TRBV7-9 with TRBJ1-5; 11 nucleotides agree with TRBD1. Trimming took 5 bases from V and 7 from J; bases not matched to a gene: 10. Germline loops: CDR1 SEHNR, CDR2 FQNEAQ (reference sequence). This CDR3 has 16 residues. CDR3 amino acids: CASSPGQGAYRQPQHF. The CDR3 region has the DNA TGTGCCAGCAGCCCAGGACAGGGGGCGTATAGGCAGCCCCAGCATTTT.

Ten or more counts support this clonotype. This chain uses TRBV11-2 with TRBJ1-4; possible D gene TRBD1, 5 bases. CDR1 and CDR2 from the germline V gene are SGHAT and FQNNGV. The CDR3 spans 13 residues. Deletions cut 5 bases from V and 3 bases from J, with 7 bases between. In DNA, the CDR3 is TGTGCCAGCAGCCGGGGGGCTAATGAAAAACTGTTTTTT. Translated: CASSRGANEKLFF.

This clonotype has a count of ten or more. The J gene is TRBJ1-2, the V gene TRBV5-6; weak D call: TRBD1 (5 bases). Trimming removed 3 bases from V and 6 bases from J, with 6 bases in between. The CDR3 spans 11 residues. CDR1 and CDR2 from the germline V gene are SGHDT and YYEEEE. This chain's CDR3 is CASSSGHGYTF. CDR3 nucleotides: TGTGCCAGCAGCTCGGGGCATGGCTACACCTTC.

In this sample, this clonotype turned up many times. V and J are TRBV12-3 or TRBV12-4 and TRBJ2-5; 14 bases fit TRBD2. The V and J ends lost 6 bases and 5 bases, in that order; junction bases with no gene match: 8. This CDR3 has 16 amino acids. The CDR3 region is CASSPGTSGGEETQYF. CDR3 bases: TGTGCCAGCAGCCCAGGGACTAGCGGGGGCGAGGAGACCCAGTACTTC.